The source of this TCR beta chain is a study of molecular identifiers for immune sequencing clone quantification. Using 10%, 30% or 50% RNA, naive CD8 libraries were derived from around 20,000 to 990,000 sorted cells. The germline V gene has CDR1 MNHEY and CDR2 SMNVEV (reference sequence). This CDR3 has 11 residues. V was shortened by 2 bases and J by 9 bases, with 8 bases between the two germline ends. TCR libraries were built in bulk with a published protocol and specific TCR primers. TCRdb re-analysed the PCR reads in MiXCR, keeping a single row per CDR3 protein. This sample has more than 450,000 distinct CDR3 sequences, with 20% to 25% found just once. A remark on this clonotype: The target antigen is unknown.

Study-level results: Clones that exceeded 20 RNA copies held over 99% of effector molecules, yet under 1% in naive cells. Spiked Jurkat TCR RNA equivalent to one cell was reportedly detectable in some 960,000 naive cells.

This receptor was taken from a human donor in good health. Some libraries in this study had Jurkat cell RNA spiked in. The sequenced sample consisted of naive CD8+ T cells from blood, with Jurkat cell RNA spiked in. Subset meaning: FACS-sorted CD8+CD4-CCR7+CD45RA+ naive T cells. The chain employs TRBV27 and TRBJ2-7; D remains ambiguous. The CDR3 loop reads CASSLGQAQYF. The CDR3 nucleotides are TGTGCCAGCAGTTTAGGGCAGGCGCAGTACTTC.